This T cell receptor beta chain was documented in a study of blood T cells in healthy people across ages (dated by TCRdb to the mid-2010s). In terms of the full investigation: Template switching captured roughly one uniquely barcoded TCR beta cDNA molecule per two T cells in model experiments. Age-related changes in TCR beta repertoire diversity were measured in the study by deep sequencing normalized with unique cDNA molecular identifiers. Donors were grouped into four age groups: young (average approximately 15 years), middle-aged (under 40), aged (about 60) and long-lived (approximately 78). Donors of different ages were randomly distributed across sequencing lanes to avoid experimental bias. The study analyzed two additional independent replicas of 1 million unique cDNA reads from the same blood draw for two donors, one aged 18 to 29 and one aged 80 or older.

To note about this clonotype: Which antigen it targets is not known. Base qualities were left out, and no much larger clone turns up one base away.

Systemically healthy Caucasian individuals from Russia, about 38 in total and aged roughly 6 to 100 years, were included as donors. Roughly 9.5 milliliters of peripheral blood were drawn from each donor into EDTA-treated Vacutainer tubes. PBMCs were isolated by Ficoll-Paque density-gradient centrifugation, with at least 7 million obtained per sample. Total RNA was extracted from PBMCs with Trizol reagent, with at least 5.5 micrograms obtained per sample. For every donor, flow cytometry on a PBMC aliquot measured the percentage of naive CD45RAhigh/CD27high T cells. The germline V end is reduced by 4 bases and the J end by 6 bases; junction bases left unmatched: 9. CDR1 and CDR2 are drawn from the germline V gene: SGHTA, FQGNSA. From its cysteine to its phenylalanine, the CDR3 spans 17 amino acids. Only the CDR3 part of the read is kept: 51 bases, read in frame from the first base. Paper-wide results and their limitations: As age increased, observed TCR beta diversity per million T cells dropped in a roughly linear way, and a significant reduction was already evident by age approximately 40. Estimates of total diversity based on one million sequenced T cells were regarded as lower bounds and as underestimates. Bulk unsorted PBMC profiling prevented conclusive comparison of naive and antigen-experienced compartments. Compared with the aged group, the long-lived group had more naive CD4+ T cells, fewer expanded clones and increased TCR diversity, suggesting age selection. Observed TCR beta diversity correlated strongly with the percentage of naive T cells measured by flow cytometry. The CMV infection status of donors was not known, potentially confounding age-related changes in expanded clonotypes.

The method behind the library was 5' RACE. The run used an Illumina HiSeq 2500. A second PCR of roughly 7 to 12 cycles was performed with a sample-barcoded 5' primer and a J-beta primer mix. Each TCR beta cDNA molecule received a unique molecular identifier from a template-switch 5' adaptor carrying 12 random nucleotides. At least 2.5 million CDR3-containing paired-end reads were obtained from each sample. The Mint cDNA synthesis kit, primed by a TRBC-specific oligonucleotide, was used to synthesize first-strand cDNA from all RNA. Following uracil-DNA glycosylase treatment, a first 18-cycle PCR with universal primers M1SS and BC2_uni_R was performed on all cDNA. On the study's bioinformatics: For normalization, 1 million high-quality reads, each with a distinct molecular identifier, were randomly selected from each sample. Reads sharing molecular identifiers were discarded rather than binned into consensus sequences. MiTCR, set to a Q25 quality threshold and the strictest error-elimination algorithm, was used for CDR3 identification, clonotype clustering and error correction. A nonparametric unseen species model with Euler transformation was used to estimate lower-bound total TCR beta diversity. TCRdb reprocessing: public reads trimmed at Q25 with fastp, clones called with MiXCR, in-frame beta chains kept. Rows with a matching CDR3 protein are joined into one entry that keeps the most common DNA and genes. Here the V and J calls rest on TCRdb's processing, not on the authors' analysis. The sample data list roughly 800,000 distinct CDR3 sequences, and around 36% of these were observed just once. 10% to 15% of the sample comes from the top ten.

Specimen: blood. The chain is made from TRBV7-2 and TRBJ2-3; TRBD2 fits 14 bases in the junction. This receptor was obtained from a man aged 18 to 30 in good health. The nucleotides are TGTGCCAGCAGCTCAGAAGGGACTAGCGGGGGCGGTGATACGCAGTATTTT. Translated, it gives CASSSEGTSGGGDTQYF.